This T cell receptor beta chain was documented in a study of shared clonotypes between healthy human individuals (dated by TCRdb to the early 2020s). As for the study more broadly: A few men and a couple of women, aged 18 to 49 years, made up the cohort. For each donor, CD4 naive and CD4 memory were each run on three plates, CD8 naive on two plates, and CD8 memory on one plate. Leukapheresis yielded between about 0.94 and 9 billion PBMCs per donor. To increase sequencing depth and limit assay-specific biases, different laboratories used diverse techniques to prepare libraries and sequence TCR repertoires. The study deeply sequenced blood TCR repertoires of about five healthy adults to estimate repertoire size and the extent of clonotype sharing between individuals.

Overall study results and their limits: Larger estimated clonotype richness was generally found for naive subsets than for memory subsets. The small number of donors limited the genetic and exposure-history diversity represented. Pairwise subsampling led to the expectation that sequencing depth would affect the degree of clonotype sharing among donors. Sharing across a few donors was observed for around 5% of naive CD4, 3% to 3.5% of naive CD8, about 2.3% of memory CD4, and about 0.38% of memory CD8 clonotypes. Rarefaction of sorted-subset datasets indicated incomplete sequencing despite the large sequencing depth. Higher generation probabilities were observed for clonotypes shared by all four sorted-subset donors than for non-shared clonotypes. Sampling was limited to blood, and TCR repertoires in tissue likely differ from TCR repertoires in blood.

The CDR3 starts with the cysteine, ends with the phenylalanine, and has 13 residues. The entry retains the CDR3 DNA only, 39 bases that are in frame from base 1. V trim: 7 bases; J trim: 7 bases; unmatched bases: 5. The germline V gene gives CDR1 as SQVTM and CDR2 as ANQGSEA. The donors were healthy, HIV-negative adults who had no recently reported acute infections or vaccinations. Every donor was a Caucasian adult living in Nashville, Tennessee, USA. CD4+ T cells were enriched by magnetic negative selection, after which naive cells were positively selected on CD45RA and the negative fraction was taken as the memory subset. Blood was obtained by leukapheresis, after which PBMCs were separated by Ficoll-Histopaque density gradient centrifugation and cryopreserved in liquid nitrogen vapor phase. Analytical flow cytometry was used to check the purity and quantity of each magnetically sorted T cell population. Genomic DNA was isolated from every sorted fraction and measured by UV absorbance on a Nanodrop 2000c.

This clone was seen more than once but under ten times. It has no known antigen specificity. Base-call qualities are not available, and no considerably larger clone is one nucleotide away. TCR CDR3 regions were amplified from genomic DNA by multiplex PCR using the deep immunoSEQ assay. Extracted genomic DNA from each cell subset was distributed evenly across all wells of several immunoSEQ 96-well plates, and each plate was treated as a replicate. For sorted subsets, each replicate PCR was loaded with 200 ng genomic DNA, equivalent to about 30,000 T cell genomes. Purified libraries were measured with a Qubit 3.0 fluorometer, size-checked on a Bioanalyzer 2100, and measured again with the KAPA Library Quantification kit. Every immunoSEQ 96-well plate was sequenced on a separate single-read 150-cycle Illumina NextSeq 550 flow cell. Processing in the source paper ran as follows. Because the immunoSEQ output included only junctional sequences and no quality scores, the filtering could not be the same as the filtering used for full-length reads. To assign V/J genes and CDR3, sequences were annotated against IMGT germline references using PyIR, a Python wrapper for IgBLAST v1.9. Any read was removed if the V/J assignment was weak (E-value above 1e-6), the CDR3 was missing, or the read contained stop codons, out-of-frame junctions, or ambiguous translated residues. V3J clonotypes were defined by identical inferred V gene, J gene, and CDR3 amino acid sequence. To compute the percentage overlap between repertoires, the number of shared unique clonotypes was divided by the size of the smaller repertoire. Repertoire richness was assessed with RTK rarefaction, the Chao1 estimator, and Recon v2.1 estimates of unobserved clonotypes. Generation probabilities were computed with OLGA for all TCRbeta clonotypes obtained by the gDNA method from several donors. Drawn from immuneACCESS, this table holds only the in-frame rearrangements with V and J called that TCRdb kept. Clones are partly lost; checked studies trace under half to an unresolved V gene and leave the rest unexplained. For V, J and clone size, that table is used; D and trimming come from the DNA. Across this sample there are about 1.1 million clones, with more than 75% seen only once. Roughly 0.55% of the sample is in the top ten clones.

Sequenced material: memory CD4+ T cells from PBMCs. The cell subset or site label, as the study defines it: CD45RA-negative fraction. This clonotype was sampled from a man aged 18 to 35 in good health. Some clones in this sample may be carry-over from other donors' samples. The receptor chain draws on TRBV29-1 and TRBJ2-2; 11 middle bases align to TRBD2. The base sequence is TGCAGCGCCCTAGCGGGAGGAGGCGGGGAGCTGTTTTTT. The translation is CSALAGGGGELFF.